The entry below gives a single T cell receptor (beta chain) sequence along with its context. Its antigen remains unknown. This sample is part of a study of blood T cells in healthy people across ages. Germline-derived CDR1 and CDR2 are DFQATT and SNEGSKA (reference sequence). There are 13 residues in the CDR3. Using a J-beta primer mix together with a sample-barcoded 5' primer, a second PCR was run for 7 to 11 cycles. One entry per CDR3 protein results from TCRdb running MiXCR on the 5' RACE reads. The sample has 600,000 to 850,000 distinct CDR3 sequences, 40% to 45% seen once. General study findings and limits: Any conclusive comparison of naive versus antigen-experienced cells was prevented by using unsorted PBMCs. The authors considered diversity estimates from one million T cells to be underestimates.

Sequencing was performed on blood. The TCR was taken from a woman aged 55-70 years in good health. The rearrangement joins TRBV20-1 to TRBJ2-4, with 11 bases lining up with TRBD1. The J call could be wrong; TRBJ2-7 is a better fit for the DNA end. This chain's CDR3 is CSARWDRGNEQYF. CDR3 nucleotides: TGCAGTGCTAGATGGGACAGGGGGAACGAGCAGTACTTC.